This T cell receptor beta chain was retrieved from a study of blood T cell repertoires in COVID-19. This clone has just one count. Per germline, CDR1 SGHNT and CDR2 YYREEE (reference sequence). With V trimmed by 5 bases and J by 2 bases, 3 bases remained unmatched. The CDR3 contains 13 residues. The method was immunoSEQ multiplex PCR; TCRdb's version includes in-frame clones alone and lacks a portion of them. The repertoire has 95,000 to 150,000 clones, about 79% of them found once; the top ten carry roughly 4.3%. The sequenced material came from peripheral blood. The chain carries TRBV5-4 and TRBJ1-1; 7 bases agree with TRBD1. This receptor was identified in a woman aged 70-85 years with acute or convalescent COVID-19. The CDR3 loop is CASRGTANTEAFF. The CDR3, as DNA: TGTGCCAGCAGGGGGACAGCTAACACTGAAGCTTTCTTT.